The rows below give T cell receptor beta chains drawn from one sample of a study of T cells in Graves' hyperthyroidism and ophthalmopathy. TCRdb re-derived calls from the multiplex PCR reads in MiXCR, one entry per CDR3 protein. The sample records about 350,000 distinct CDR3 sequences, about 18% being singletons. The specimen was blood. These receptors were obtained from a woman in her thirties with Graves' hyperthyroidism that later progressed to Graves' ophthalmopathy. Both conserved end residues are part of each CDR3.

cdr3_aa: CASSLAAVKNIQYF
v_call: TRBV5-5

cdr3_aa: CASSPTTRVLSGELFF
v_call: TRBV18

cdr3_aa: CASTGLAGGYNEQFF
v_call: TRBV10-2

cdr3_aa: CASSARQGISYEQYF
v_call: TRBV28

cdr3_aa: CASSELEGLGTQYF
v_call: TRBV2

cdr3_aa: CASKGAYDEQYF
v_call: TRBV19

cdr3_aa: CASSYGASGNTIYF
v_call: TRBV12-3/TRBV12-4

cdr3_aa: CASRLAGGPVHEQYF
v_call: TRBV7-8

cdr3_aa: CSALQGAQGYTF
v_call: TRBV20-1

cdr3_aa: CASSPQGQGRFYEQYF
v_call: TRBV27

cdr3_aa: CASSPWDTTYEQYF
v_call: TRBV28

cdr3_aa: CASSVGLAGEQYF
v_call: TRBV2

cdr3_aa: CASSEAAGVHIQYF
v_call: TRBV2

cdr3_aa: CASSPQPAGGSGANVLTF
v_call: TRBV18

cdr3_aa: CASSDTGGADTQYF
v_call: TRBV10-2

cdr3_aa: CSVSLAGPEDEQFF
v_call: TRBV29-1

cdr3_aa: CASSDGQANNYGYTF
v_call: TRBV5-1

cdr3_aa: CATNPGLAGPWGETQYF
v_call: TRBV15

cdr3_aa: CASSLALPEQYF
v_call: TRBV7-9

cdr3_aa: CASGRSGAFF
v_call: TRBV9

cdr3_aa: CASSLEGGSAEAFF
v_call: TRBV7-9

cdr3_aa: CASRPPGLAGVYEQFF
v_call: TRBV11-3

cdr3_aa: CASSGHFGPYEQYF
v_call: TRBV28

cdr3_aa: CASSEVGSYEQYF
v_call: TRBV6-1

cdr3_aa: CASSQGMTTLGTDTQYF
v_call: TRBV4-1

cdr3_aa: CASSYSAPHYNEQFF
v_call: TRBV5-5

cdr3_aa: CASSTPGQRGSYEQYF
v_call: TRBV27

cdr3_aa: CASSENRQETQYF
v_call: TRBV10-1

cdr3_aa: CASSGTGNSNQPQHF
v_call: TRBV5-5

cdr3_aa: CASSLIQADEQFF
v_call: TRBV3-1

cdr3_aa: CASSPSGTGNQPQHF
v_call: TRBV11-3

cdr3_aa: CASSGRAGAAYNEQFF
v_call: TRBV7-9

cdr3_aa: CASSYWGGQGGFEAFF
v_call: TRBV6-5

cdr3_aa: CASRPTGLAGLEQYF
v_call: TRBV28